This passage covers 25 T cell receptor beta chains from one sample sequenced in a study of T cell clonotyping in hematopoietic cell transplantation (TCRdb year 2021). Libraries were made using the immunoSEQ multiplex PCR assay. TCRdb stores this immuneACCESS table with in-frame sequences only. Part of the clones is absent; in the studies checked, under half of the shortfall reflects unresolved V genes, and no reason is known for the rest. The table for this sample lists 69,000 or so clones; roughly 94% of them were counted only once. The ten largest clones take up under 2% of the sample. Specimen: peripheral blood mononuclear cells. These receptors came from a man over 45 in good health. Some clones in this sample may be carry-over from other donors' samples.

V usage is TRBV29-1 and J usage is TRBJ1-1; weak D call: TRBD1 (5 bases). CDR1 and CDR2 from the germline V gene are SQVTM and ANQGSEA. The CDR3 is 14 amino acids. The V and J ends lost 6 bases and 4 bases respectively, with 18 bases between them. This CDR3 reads CSVKARGDSTEAFF. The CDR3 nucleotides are TGCAGCGTCAAAGCCCGGGGGGATAGCACTGAAGCTTTCTTT.

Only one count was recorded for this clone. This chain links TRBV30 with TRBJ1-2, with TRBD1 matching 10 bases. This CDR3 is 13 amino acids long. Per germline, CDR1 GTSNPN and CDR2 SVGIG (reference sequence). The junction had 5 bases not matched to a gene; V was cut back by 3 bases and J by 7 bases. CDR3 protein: CAWSLGQGFGYTF. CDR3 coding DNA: TGTGCCTGGAGCCTGGGACAGGGGTTTGGCTACACCTTC. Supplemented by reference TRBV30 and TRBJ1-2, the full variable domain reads SQTIHQWPATLVQPVGSPLSLECTVEGTSNPNLYWYRQAAGRGLQLLFYSVGIGQISSEVPQNLSASRPQDRQFILSSKKLLLSDSGFYLCAWSLGQGFGYTFGSGTRLTVV.

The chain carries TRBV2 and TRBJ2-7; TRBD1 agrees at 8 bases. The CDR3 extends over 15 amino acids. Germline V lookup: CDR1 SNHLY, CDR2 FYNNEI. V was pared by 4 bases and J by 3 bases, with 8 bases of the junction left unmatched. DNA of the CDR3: TGTGCCAGCAGTGGGACCGGGACAGGAGTCTACGAGCAGTACTTC. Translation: CASSGTGTGVYEQYF.

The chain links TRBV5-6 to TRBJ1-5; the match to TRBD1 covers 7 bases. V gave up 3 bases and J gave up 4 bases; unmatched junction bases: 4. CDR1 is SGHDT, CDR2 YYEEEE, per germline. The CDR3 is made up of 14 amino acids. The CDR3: CASSWTGENQPQHF. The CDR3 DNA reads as TGTGCCAGCAGCTGGACAGGAGAGAATCAGCCCCAGCATTTT. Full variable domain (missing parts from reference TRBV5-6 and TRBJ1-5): DAGVTQSPTHLIKTRGQQVTLRCSPKSGHDTVSWYQQALGQGPQFIFQYYEEEERQRGNFPDRFSGHQFPNYSSELNVNALLLGDSALYLCASSWTGENQPQHFGDGTRLSIL.

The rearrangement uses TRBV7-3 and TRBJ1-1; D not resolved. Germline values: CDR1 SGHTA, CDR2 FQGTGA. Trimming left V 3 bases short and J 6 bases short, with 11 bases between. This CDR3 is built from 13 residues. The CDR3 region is CASSFTPEAEAFF. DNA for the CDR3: TGTGCCAGCAGCTTTACCCCCGAGGCTGAAGCTTTCTTT.

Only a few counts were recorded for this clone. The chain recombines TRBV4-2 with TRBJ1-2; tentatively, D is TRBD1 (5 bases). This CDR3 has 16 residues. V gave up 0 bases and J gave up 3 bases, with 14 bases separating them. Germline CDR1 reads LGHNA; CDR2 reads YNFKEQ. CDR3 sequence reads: CASSQDLRQHYYGYTF. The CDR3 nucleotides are TGTGCCAGCAGCCAAGATCTTAGACAGCATTACTATGGCTACACCTTC.

The CDR3: CASSSLQGAQPQHF. The CDR3 coding sequence is TGTGCCAGCAGTTCGCTCCAGGGGGCTCAGCCCCAGCATTTT. V and J are TRBV27 and TRBJ1-5, with TRBD1 matching over 8 bases. The germline CDR1 and CDR2 sequences are MNHEY and SMNVEV (reference sequence). The CDR3 has 14 amino acids. The trim removed 4 bases at V and 6 bases at J, leaving 5 bases unmatched.

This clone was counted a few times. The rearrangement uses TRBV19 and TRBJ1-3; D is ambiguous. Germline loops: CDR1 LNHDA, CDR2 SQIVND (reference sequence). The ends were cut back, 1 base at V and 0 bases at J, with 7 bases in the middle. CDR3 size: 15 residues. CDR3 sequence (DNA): TGTGCCAGTAGTATAGGCCGATACTCTGGAAACACCATATATTTT. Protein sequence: CASSIGRYSGNTIYF.

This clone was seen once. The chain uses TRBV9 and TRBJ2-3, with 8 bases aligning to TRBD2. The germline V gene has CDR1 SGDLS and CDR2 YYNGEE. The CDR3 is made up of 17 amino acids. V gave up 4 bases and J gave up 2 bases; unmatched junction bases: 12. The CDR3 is CASSFSPGGANTDTQYF. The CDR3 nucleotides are TGTGCCAGCAGCTTCAGTCCCGGGGGGGCTAACACAGATACGCAGTATTTT.

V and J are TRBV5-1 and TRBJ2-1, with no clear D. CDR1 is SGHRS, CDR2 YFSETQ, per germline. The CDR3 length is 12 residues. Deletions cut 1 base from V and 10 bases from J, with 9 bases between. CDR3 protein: CASSLYEGEQFF. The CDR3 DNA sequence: TGCGCCAGCAGCTTGTATGAAGGAGAGCAGTTCTTC.

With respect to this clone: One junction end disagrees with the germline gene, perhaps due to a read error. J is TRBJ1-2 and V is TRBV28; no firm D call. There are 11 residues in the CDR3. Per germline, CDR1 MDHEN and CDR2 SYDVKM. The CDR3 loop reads CASSGSYGYTF. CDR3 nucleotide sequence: TGTGCCAGCAGCGGGAGCTATGGCTACACCTTT.

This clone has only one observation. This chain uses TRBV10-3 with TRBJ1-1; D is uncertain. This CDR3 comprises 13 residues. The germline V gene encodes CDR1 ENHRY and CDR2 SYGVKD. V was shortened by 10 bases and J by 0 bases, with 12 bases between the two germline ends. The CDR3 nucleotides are TGTGCCACCCGTAGAGACTTGAACACTGAAGCTTTCTTT. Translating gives CATRRDLNTEAFF.

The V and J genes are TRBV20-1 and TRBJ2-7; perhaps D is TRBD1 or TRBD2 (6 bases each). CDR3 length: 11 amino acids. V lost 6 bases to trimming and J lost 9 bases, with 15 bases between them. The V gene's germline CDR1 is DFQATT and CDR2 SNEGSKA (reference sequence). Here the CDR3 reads CSAPRTAGQYF. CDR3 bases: TGCAGTGCCCCGAGGACAGCGGGGCAGTACTTC.

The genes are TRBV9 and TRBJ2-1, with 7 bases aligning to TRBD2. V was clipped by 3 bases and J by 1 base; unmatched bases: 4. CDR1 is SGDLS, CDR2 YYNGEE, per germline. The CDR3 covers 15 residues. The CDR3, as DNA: TGTGCCAGCAGCGGAAACGGGAGGTCCTACAATGAGCAGTTCTTC. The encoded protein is CASSGNGRSYNEQFF.

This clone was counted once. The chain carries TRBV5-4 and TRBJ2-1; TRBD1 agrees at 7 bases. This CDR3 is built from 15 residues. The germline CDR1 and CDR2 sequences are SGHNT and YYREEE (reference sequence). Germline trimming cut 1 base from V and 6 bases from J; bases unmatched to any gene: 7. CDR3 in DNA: TGTGCCAGCAGCTTGTTTGGGACAGCTATCAATGAGCAGTTCTTC. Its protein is CASSLFGTAINEQFF. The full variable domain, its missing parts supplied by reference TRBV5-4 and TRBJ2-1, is ETGVTQSPTHLIKTRGQQVTLRCSSQSGHNTVSWYQQALGQGPQFIFQYYREEENGRGNFPPRFSGLQFPNYSSELNVNALELDDSALYLCASSLFGTAINEQFFGPGTRLTVL.

DNA for the CDR3: TGTGCCAGCTTGAGGGCGCGGGGTGATTCACCCCTCCACTTT. Its translation: CASLRARGDSPLHF. This chain uses TRBV28 with TRBJ1-6; no reliable D call. CDR3 length: 14 amino acids. Germline V CDR1 and CDR2: MDHEN, SYDVKM. V shed 8 bases and J shed 8 bases, with 16 bases lying between them.

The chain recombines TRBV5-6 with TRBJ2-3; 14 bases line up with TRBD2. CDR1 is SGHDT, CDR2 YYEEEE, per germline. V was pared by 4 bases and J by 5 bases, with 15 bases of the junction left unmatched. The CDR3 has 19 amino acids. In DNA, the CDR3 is TGTGCCAGCAGCATAAACCTTCGGACTAGCGGGAGGAGGGTAGATACGCAGTATTTT. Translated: CASSINLRTSGRRVDTQYF.

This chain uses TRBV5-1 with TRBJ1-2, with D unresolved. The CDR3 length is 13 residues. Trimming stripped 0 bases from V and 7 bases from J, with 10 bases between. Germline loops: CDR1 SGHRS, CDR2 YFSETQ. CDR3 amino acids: CASSLGPKSGYTF. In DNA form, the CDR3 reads TGCGCCAGCAGCTTGGGACCCAAGTCTGGCTACACCTTC.

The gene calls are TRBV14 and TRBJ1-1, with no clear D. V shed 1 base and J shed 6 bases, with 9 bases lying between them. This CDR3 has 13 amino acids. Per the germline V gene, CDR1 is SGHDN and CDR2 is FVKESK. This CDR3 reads CASSQGVGSEAFF. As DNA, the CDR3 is TGTGCCAGCAGCCAAGGGGTGGGGTCTGAAGCTTTCTTT.

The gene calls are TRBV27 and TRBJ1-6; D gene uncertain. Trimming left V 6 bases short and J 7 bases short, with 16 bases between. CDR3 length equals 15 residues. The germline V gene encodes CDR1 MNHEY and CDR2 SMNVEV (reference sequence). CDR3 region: CASRRTTEANSPLHF. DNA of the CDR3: TGTGCCAGCAGGAGGACTACCGAAGCGAATTCACCCCTCCACTTT.

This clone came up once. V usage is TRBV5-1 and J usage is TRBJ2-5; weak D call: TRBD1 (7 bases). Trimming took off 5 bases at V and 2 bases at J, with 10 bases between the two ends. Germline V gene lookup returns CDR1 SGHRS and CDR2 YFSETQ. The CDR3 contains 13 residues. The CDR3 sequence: CASSQGGQETQYF. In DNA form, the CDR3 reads TGCGCCAGCAGTCAGGGGGGACAAGAGACCCAGTACTTC.

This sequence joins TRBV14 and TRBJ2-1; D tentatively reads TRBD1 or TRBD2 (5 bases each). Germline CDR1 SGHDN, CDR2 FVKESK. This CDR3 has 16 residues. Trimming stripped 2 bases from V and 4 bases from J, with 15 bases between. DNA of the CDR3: TGTGCCAGCAGCCAACTTGATTGGGGACGGTACAATGAGCAGTTCTTC. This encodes CASSQLDWGRYNEQFF.

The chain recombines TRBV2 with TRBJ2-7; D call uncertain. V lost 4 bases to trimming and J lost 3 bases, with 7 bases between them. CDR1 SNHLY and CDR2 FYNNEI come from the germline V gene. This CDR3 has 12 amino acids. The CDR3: CASSGMNYEQYF. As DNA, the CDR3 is TGTGCCAGCAGTGGAATGAACTACGAGCAGTACTTC.

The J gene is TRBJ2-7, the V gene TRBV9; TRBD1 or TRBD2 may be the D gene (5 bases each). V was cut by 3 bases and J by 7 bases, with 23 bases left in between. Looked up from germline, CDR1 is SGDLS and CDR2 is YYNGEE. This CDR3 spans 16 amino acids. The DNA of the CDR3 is TGTGCCAGCAGCGACACGTTGAGGGGTTCGACTCGAGAGCAGTACTTC. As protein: CASSDTLRGSTREQYF.

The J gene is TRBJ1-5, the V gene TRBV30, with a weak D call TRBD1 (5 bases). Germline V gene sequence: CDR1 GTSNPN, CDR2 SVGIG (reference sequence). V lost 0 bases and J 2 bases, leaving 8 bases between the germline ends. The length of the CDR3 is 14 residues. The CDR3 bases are TGTGCCTGGAGTGTAGGCAGGGGCAATCAGCCCCAGCATTTT. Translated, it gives CAWSVGRGNQPQHF. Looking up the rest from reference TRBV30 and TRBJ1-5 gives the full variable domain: SQTIHQWPATLVQPVGSPLSLECTVEGTSNPNLYWYRQAAGRGLQLLFYSVGIGQISSEVPQNLSASRPQDRQFILSSKKLLLSDSGFYLCAWSVGRGNQPQHFGDGTRLSIL.